The source of this T cell receptor beta chain is a study of shared clonotypes between healthy human individuals. The CDR3 extends over 17 amino acids. Trimming left V 0 bases short and J 4 bases short, with 15 bases between. Germline CDR1 and CDR2: SGHNT and YENEEA. The data were produced by immunoSEQ multiplex PCR, yet TCRdb's version contains in-frame clones alone and is incomplete. The sample contains approximately 940,000 clones, less than 85% of which appear only once. This TCR was recovered from a man younger than 30 in good health. The specimen was memory CD4+ T cells sorted from blood. Subset of the sample: CD45RA-negative fraction. The chain combines TRBV11-3 with TRBJ2-2; a weak D match, TRBD1 (5 bases). In DNA, the CDR3 is TGTGCCAGCAGCTTAGACGTGCCGCAGGGAACCACCGGGGAGCTGTTTTTT. Residues: CASSLDVPQGTTGELFF.